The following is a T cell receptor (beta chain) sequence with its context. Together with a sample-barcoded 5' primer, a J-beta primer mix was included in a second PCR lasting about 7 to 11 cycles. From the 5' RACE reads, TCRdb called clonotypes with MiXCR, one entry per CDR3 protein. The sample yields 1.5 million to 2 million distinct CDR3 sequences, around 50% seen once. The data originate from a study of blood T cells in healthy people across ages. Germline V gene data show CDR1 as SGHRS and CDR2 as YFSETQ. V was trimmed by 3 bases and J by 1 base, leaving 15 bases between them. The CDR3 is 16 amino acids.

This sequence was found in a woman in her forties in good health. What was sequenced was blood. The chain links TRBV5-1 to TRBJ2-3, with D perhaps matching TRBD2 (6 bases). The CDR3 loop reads CASSSAGLTRTDTQYF. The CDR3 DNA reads TGCGCCAGCAGCTCGGCAGGACTAACACGCACAGATACGCAGTATTTT.